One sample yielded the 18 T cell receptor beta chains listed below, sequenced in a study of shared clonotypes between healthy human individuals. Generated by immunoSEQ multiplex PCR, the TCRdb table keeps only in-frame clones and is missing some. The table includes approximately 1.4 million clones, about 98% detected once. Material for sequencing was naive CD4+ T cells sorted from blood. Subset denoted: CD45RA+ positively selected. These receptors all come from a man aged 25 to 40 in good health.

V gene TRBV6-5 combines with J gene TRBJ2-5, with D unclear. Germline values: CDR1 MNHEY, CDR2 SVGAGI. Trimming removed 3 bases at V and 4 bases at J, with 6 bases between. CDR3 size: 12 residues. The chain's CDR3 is CASSYPPETQYF. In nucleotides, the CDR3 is TGTGCCAGCAGTTATCCCCCAGAGACCCAGTACTTC.

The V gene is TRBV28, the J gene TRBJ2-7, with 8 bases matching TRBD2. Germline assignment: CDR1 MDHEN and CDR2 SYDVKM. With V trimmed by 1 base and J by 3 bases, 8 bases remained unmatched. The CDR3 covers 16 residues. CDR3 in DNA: TGTGCCAGCAGTTTATTACAGGGACTAGGTCTCTACGAGCAGTACTTC. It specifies CASSLLQGLGLYEQYF.

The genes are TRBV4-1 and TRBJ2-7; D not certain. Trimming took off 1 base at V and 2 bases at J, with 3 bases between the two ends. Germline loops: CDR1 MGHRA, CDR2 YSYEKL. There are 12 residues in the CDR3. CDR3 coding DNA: TGCGCCAGCAGCCAAGTGCCCTACGAGCAGTACTTC. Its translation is CASSQVPYEQYF.

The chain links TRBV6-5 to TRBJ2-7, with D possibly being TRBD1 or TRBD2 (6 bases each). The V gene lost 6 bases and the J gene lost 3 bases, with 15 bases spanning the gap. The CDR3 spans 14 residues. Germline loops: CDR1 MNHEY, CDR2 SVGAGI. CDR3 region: CASRQGWDFYEQYF. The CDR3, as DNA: TGTGCCAGCAGACAGGGTTGGGACTTCTACGAGCAGTACTTC.

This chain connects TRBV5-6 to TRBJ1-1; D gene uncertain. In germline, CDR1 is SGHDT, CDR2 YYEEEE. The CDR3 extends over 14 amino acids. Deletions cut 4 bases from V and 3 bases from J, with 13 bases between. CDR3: CASSLKTLDTEAFF. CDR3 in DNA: TGTGCCAGCAGCCTAAAGACCCTGGACACTGAAGCTTTCTTT.

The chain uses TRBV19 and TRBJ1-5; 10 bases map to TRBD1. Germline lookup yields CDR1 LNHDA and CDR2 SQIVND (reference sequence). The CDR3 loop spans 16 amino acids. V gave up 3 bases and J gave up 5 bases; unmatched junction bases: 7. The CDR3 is CASSIPGQGIYQPQHF. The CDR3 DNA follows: TGTGCCAGTAGTATCCCGGGACAGGGGATCTATCAGCCCCAGCATTTT.

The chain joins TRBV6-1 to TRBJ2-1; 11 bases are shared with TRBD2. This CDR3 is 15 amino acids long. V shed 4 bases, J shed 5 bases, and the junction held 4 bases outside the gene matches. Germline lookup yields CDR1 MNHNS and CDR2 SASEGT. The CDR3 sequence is CASSGGLAGHNEQFF. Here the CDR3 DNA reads TGTGCCAGCAGTGGCGGACTAGCGGGCCACAATGAGCAGTTCTTC.

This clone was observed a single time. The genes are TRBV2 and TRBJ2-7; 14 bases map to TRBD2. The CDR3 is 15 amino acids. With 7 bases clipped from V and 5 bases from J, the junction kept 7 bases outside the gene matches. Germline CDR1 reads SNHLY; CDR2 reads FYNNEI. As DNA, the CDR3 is TGTGCCAGCATGACTAGCGGGAGGGCCCCCAACGAGCAGTACTTC. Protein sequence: CASMTSGRAPNEQYF.

DNA for the CDR3: TGTGCCAGCACCCCTTGGGACAGGGGTATTAATGAGCAGTTCTTC. Amino acids: CASTPWDRGINEQFF. This chain connects TRBV7-9 to TRBJ2-1; 10 bases map to TRBD1. The J segment lost 7 bases and the V segment lost 7 bases, leaving 10 bases of the junction unmatched. CDR3 length equals 15 residues. Per the germline V gene, CDR1 is SEHNR and CDR2 is FQNEAQ (reference sequence).

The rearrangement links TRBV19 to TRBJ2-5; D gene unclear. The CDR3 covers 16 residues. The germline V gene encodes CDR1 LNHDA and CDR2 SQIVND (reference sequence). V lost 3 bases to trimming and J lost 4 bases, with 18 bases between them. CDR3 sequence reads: CASSILSGSAAETQYF. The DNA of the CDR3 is TGTGCCAGTAGTATCCTCTCTGGGTCCGCGGCAGAGACCCAGTACTTC.

CDR3 sequence: CASCRQGQETQYF. The CDR3 DNA reads TGTGCCAGCTGCAGACAGGGGCAAGAGACCCAGTACTTC. The chain is built from TRBV2 and TRBJ2-5; 8 positions agree with TRBD1. V lost 8 bases and J lost 2; bases outside the gene matches: 4. The length of the CDR3 is 13 residues. The germline V gene has CDR1 SNHLY and CDR2 FYNNEI.

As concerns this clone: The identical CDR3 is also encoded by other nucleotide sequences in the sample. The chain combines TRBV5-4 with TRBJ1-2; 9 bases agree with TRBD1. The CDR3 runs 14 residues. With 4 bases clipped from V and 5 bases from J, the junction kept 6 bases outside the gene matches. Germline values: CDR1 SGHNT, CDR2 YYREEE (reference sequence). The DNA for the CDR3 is TGTGCCAGCAGCCTTCCAGGACAGGGGTATGGCTACACCTTC. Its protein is CASSLPGQGYGYTF.

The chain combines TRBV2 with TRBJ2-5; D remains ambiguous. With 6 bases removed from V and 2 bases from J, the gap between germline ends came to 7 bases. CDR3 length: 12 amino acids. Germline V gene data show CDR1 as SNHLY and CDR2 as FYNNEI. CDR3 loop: CASRDLQETQYF. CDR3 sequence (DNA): TGTGCCAGCAGGGACCTACAAGAGACCCAGTACTTC.

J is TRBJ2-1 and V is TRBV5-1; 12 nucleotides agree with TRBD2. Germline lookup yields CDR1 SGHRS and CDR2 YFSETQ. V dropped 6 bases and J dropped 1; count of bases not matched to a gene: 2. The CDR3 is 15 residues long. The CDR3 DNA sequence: TGCGCCAGCACAGGGACTAGCGGGTCCTACAATGAGCAGTTCTTC. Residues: CASTGTSGSYNEQFF.

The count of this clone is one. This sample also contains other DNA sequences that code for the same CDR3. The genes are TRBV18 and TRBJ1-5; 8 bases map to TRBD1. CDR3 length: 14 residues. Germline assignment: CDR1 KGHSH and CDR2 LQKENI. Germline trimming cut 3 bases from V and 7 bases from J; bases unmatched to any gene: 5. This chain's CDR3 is CASSPSGGGQPQHF. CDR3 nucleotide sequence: TGTGCCAGCTCACCGTCAGGGGGCGGCCAGCCCCAGCATTTT.

The CDR3 coding sequence is TGTGCCAGCAGCTTAGAGGGGGCCTACGAGCAGTACTTC. Its translation: CASSLEGAYEQYF. The gene calls are TRBV13 and TRBJ2-7; perhaps TRBD1 as D (6 bases). This CDR3 region has 13 residues. Trimming removed 1 base at V and 2 bases at J, with 6 bases between. The germline V gene has CDR1 PRHDT and CDR2 FYEKMQ (reference sequence).

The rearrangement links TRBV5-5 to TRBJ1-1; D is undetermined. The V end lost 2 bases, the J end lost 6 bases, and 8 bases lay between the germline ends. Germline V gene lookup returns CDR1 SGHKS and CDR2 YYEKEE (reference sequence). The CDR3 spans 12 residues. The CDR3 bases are TGTGCCAGCAGCTTCCCAGATTCTGAAGCTTTCTTT. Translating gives CASSFPDSEAFF.

The CDR3 reads CASSIRQGIFTGELFF. CDR3 nucleotide sequence: TGTGCCAGCAGCATACGACAGGGGATTTTCACCGGGGAGCTGTTTTTT. The chain has TRBV28 and TRBJ2-2, with 8 bases matching TRBD1. This CDR3 is 16 amino acids long. Germline-derived CDR1 and CDR2 are MDHEN and SYDVKM. V shed 6 bases and J 4 bases; nucleotides not matched to a gene: 10.